Presented here are 9 T cell receptor beta chains from one specimen sequenced in a study of CD8+ T cells in alopecia areata. RNA was isolated and reverse transcribed to cDNA, the sequencing template. Profiling relied on immunoSEQ multiplex PCR, and the TCRdb table lists in-frame clones only, not all of them. The sample records about 13,000 clones, over 50% being singletons. CD4+ lymphocytes from four to six patients underwent sorting into CD25+CD127- populations. Sequenced sample: CD4+ Tregs sorted from blood. The origin of the receptors is a human donor with alopecia areata.

This CDR3 reads CATRGWAVGANEQFF. The CDR3 coding sequence is TGTGCCACCAGGGGTTGGGCAGTCGGGGCCAATGAGCAGTTCTTC. V is TRBV19 and J is TRBJ2-1; possibly TRBD1 for D (6 bases). CDR3 size: 15 residues. Between the trimmed V and J ends, which lost 10 bases and 6 bases, there was a span of 22 bases. CDR1 LNHDA and CDR2 SQIVND come from the germline V gene (reference sequence).

The CDR3 nucleotides read TGTGCCAGCGCCTTTGCCGGCAGGGGCCTAGGGGATGAGCAGTTCTTC. It specifies CASAFAGRGLGDEQFF. This rearrangement joins TRBV5-6 to TRBJ2-1, with D maybe TRBD1 (6 bases). Germline V gene data show CDR1 as SGHDT and CDR2 as YYEEEE. There are 16 residues in the CDR3. Trimming cost V 7 bases and J 8 bases, with 25 bases left between them.

This sequence joins TRBV28 and TRBJ2-7; 11 bases agree with TRBD2. The CDR3 length is 17 residues. Unmatched junction bases numbered 9, after V lost 2 bases and J lost 3 bases. Germline CDR1 and CDR2: MDHEN and SYDVKM. The CDR3 DNA follows: TGTGCCAGCAGTTTACTTCCCACTAGCGGGAGTTTCTACGAGCAGTACTTC. Protein product: CASSLLPTSGSFYEQYF.

This sequence joins TRBV29-1 and TRBJ2-5; 9 bases are shared with TRBD1. Germline assignment: CDR1 SQVTM and CDR2 ANQGSEA. This CDR3 has 16 residues. J lost 7 bases, V lost 2 bases, and 14 bases had no gene match. CDR3 in amino acids: CSVESFEGQGSGTQYF. CDR3 bases: TGCAGCGTTGAATCCTTCGAGGGACAGGGAAGTGGGACCCAGTACTTC.

This chain joins TRBV6-5 and TRBJ2-1; weak D call: TRBD2 (6 bases). V shed 6 bases and J shed 0 bases, with 12 bases lying between them. Germline CDR1 MNHEY, CDR2 SVGAGI. This CDR3 has 15 residues. CDR3 bases: TGTGCCAGCAGAGGGGAGGCTAGCTCCTACAATGAGCAGTTCTTC. Its protein is CASRGEASSYNEQFF.

This chain uses TRBV19 with TRBJ1-2; no clear D gene. From germline, CDR1 is LNHDA and CDR2 SQIVND (reference sequence). Trimming cost V 2 bases and J 4 bases, with 11 bases left between them. The CDR3 totals 14 residues. The CDR3 reads CASSITAGGYGYTF. Written as DNA, the CDR3 is TGTGCCAGTAGTATAACCGCCGGTGGCTATGGCTACACCTTC.

The chain has TRBV9 and TRBJ2-2; D is perhaps TRBD2 (5 bases). The germline V gene has CDR1 SGDLS and CDR2 YYNGEE. The ends were cut back, 0 bases at V and 5 bases at J, with 8 bases in the middle. This CDR3 region has 14 residues. The DNA for the CDR3 is TGTGCCAGCAGCGTAGCGGGGTGGACCGGGGAGCTGTTTTTT. Residues: CASSVAGWTGELFF.

The rearrangement links TRBV6-1 to TRBJ1-1; D unresolved. This CDR3 has 18 residues. Germline CDR1 MNHNS, CDR2 SASEGT. The V end lost 0 bases, the J end lost 0 bases, and 17 bases lay between the germline ends. The CDR3 nucleotides read TGTGCCAGCAGTGAAGCGCTTCCCGGGAGCACAATGAACACTGAAGCTTTCTTT. Its translation: CASSEALPGSTMNTEAFF.

The rearrangement uses TRBV6-1 and TRBJ2-1; D is undetermined. V was shortened by 5 bases and J by 8 bases, with 19 bases between the two germline ends. Germline assignment: CDR1 MNHNS and CDR2 SASEGT. The CDR3 spans 15 residues. For the CDR3, the DNA is TGTGCCAGCAGTTCTTTTGTAGGTCGCCGTGATGAGCAGTTCTTC. Translated: CASSSFVGRRDEQFF.